This T cell receptor (beta chain) stems from a study of identical twins. Study-wide results and caveats: Twin pairs had excess sharing that was weaker in beta out-of-frame sequences. Out-of-frame alpha sequences shared by twins showed excess low generation probability.

V lost 6 bases, J lost 2 bases, and 26 bases lay in between. CDR1 and CDR2 from the germline V gene are DFQATT and SNEGSKA (reference sequence). This CDR3 contains 17 residues. This clonotype was counted between two and nine times. What it recognizes is unknown. All donors were healthy Caucasians. TCRdb passed the 5' RACE reads through MiXCR, listing each CDR3 protein once. The sample lists roughly 1.6 million distinct CDR3 sequences, about 30% occurring once. Sequencing used cord blood. The chain is built from TRBV20-1 and TRBJ2-7; no firm D call. The source is a newborn girl in good health. Written as DNA, the CDR3 is TGCAGTGCCTACCGTAGTCCAGATTTGAACGGCCCCTACGAGCAGTACTTC. It encodes CSAYRSPDLNGPYEQYF.